The rows below give T cell receptor beta chains drawn from one sample of a study of PD-L1 blockade in urothelial cancer. The table came from immunoSEQ multiplex PCR; TCRdb's copy has only in-frame clones and leaves some out. The repertoire holds around 40,000 clones, approximately 85% seen once, with roughly 2.5% in the top ten. Sequenced here: PBMCs, sampled around atezolizumab (anti-PD-L1) treatment. The receptors were sampled from a man aged 65 to 85 with urothelial cancer. The CDR3 runs from the conserved cysteine through the conserved F or W. A D gene is named only where the DNA matches it firmly. Some rows mark clone size as missing; the rest say once, few, many or name a class of expanded clone.

j_call: TRBJ2-7; clone_size: NA; d_call: NA; v_call: TRBV28; cdr3_aa: CASSPPGGNIYEQYF; cdr3_nt: TGTGCCAGCAGTCCACCGGGGGGCAACATCTACGAGCAGTACTTC
j_call: TRBJ2-2; clone_size: NA; d_call: NA; v_call: TRBV2; cdr3_aa: CASSDEQGNTGELFF; cdr3_nt: TGTGCCAGCAGTGATGAGCAGGGGAACACCGGGGAGCTGTTTTTT
j_call: TRBJ2-5; clone_size: NA; d_call: NA; v_call: TRBV18; cdr3_aa: CASSIGSRETQYF; cdr3_nt: TGTGCCAGCTCCATCGGGAGTAGGGAGACCCAGTACTTC
j_call: TRBJ1-3; clone_size: NA; d_call: NA; v_call: TRBV30; cdr3_aa: CAWSVRWGGGAGNTIYF; cdr3_nt: TGTGCCTGGAGTGTACGTTGGGGAGGGGGGGCTGGAAACACCATATATTTT
j_call: TRBJ1-5; clone_size: NA; d_call: NA; v_call: TRBV18; cdr3_aa: CASSPLRDNNQPQHF; cdr3_nt: TGTGCCAGCTCACCACTCCGGGACAATAATCAGCCCCAGCATTTT
j_call: TRBJ2-7; clone_size: NA; d_call: NA; v_call: TRBV7-2; cdr3_aa: CASSPALSPGVYEQYF; cdr3_nt: TGTGCCAGCAGCCCTGCCCTGTCACCCGGGGTATACGAGCAGTACTTC
j_call: TRBJ2-5; clone_size: NA; d_call: NA; v_call: TRBV7-9; cdr3_aa: CASSPPRVRVQETQYF; cdr3_nt: TGTGCCAGCAGCCCCCCCAGGGTAAGGGTGCAAGAGACCCAGTACTTC
j_call: TRBJ1-4; clone_size: NA; d_call: NA; v_call: TRBV2; cdr3_aa: CASRVDSPEGKLFF; cdr3_nt: TGTGCCAGCAGGGTTGACAGCCCGGAGGGAAAACTGTTTTTT
j_call: TRBJ2-1; clone_size: NA; d_call: NA; v_call: TRBV6-1; cdr3_aa: CASSPTRRTGEQFF; cdr3_nt: TGTGCCAGCAGTCCCACTCGCCGGACTGGGGAGCAGTTCTTC
j_call: TRBJ1-5; clone_size: NA; d_call: TRBD1; v_call: TRBV30; cdr3_aa: CAWDRVGQPQHF; cdr3_nt: TGTGCCTGGGACAGGGTCGGACAGCCCCAGCATTTT
j_call: TRBJ1-1; clone_size: NA; d_call: NA; v_call: TRBV15; cdr3_aa: CATSRDFAGNTEAFF; cdr3_nt: TGTGCCACCAGCAGAGATTTTGCGGGGAACACTGAAGCTTTCTTT
j_call: TRBJ1-1; clone_size: NA; d_call: NA; v_call: TRBV10-3; cdr3_aa: CAISESTQYPNTEAFF; cdr3_nt: TGTGCCATCAGTGAGTCGACTCAGTATCCGAACACTGAAGCTTTCTTT
j_call: TRBJ1-1; clone_size: NA; d_call: NA; v_call: TRBV27; cdr3_aa: CASSLRQSNTEAFF; cdr3_nt: TGTGCCAGCAGTTTAAGACAGTCGAACACTGAAGCTTTCTTT
j_call: TRBJ1-1; clone_size: NA; d_call: NA; v_call: TRBV7-9; cdr3_aa: CASSSPEDSLNTEAFF; cdr3_nt: TGTGCCAGCAGCTCCCCCGAAGACAGCTTGAACACTGAAGCTTTCTTT
j_call: TRBJ1-5; clone_size: once; d_call: TRBD1; v_call: TRBV10-3; cdr3_aa: CAISDKGQGQPQHF; cdr3_nt: TGTGCCATCAGTGACAAGGGACAGGGTCAGCCCCAGCATTTT
j_call: TRBJ1-3; clone_size: NA; d_call: NA; v_call: TRBV18; cdr3_aa: CASSPGQNSGNTIYF; cdr3_nt: TGTGCCAGCTCACCCGGACAGAACTCTGGAAACACCATATATTTT
j_call: TRBJ2-1; clone_size: once; d_call: TRBD1; v_call: TRBV5-1; cdr3_aa: CASSLVGGVPKGASSYNEQFF; cdr3_nt: TGCGCCAGCAGCTTGGTAGGCGGAGTCCCCAAGGGGGCGAGCTCCTACAATGAGCAGTTCTTC
j_call: TRBJ1-4; clone_size: NA; d_call: NA; v_call: TRBV6-5; cdr3_aa: CASSLDRDTLAKLFF; cdr3_nt: TGTGCCAGCAGCTTAGACCGGGACACCCTAGCAAAACTGTTTTTT
j_call: TRBJ2-3; clone_size: NA; d_call: NA; v_call: TRBV5-1; cdr3_aa: CASSGSGGVADTQYF; cdr3_nt: TGCGCCAGCAGTGGCTCTGGAGGTGTAGCAGATACGCAGTATTTT
j_call: TRBJ2-4; clone_size: NA; d_call: TRBD1; v_call: TRBV19; cdr3_aa: CASSTRQGAGNIQYF; cdr3_nt: TGTGCCAGTAGTACGCGTCAGGGGGCAGGAAACATTCAGTACTTC
j_call: TRBJ1-1; clone_size: NA; d_call: NA; v_call: TRBV7-9; cdr3_aa: CASSANSGTRAFF; cdr3_nt: TGTGCCAGCAGCGCGAACAGCGGGACAAGGGCTTTCTTT
j_call: TRBJ1-2; clone_size: NA; d_call: TRBD1; v_call: TRBV6-1; cdr3_aa: CASQTSGQGYYGYTF; cdr3_nt: TGTGCCAGCCAAACGTCGGGACAGGGGTACTATGGCTACACCTTC
j_call: TRBJ2-1; clone_size: NA; d_call: TRBD2; v_call: TRBV2; cdr3_aa: CASRLAGGSYNEQFF; cdr3_nt: TGTGCCAGCAGGCTAGCGGGAGGCTCCTACAATGAGCAGTTCTTC
j_call: TRBJ1-1; clone_size: NA; d_call: NA; v_call: TRBV28; cdr3_aa: CASSLGRPSEAFF; cdr3_nt: TGTGCCAGCAGTTTGGGCAGGCCCTCTGAAGCTTTCTTT
j_call: TRBJ1-5; clone_size: NA; d_call: NA; v_call: TRBV7-3; cdr3_aa: CASSLNRGRGRGPDQPQHF; cdr3_nt: TGTGCCAGCAGCTTAAATAGGGGCAGGGGACGAGGTCCAGATCAGCCCCAGCATTTT
j_call: TRBJ1-1; clone_size: NA; d_call: NA; v_call: TRBV10-3; cdr3_aa: CAISERQNTEAFF; cdr3_nt: TGTGCCATCAGTGAACGACAGAACACTGAAGCTTTCTTT
j_call: TRBJ2-3; clone_size: NA; d_call: TRBD2; v_call: TRBV19; cdr3_aa: CASSPRTSEADTQYF; cdr3_nt: TGTGCCAGTAGTCCTCGGACTAGTGAGGCAGATACGCAGTATTTT
j_call: TRBJ2-5; clone_size: NA; d_call: TRBD2; v_call: TRBV4-1; cdr3_aa: CASSPPTSGKETQYF; cdr3_nt: TGCGCCAGCAGCCCCCCGACTAGCGGGAAAGAGACCCAGTACTTC
j_call: TRBJ2-7; clone_size: NA; d_call: NA; v_call: TRBV11-2; cdr3_aa: CASSLDLGVLYEQYF; cdr3_nt: TGTGCCAGCAGCTTAGATTTGGGAGTTCTCTACGAGCAGTACTTC
j_call: TRBJ2-1; clone_size: NA; d_call: TRBD2; v_call: TRBV2; cdr3_aa: CASSGTSGSLGDEQFF; cdr3_nt: TGTGCCAGCAGTGGAACTAGCGGGAGCCTTGGGGATGAGCAGTTCTTC
j_call: TRBJ2-7; clone_size: NA; d_call: NA; v_call: TRBV2; cdr3_aa: CASSFRTSEQYF; cdr3_nt: TGTGCCAGCAGTTTTAGAACGAGCGAGCAGTACTTC
j_call: TRBJ2-1; clone_size: NA; d_call: TRBD2; v_call: TRBV27; cdr3_aa: CASSSGLAGVDEQFF; cdr3_nt: TGTGCCAGCAGTTCCGGACTAGCAGGTGTGGATGAGCAGTTCTTC
j_call: TRBJ1-2; clone_size: NA; d_call: NA; v_call: TRBV19; cdr3_aa: CASSNFEETNYGYTF; cdr3_nt: TGTGCCAGTAGTAATTTCGAAGAGACTAACTATGGCTACACCTTC
j_call: TRBJ1-2; clone_size: NA; d_call: NA; v_call: TRBV25-1; cdr3_aa: CASSELIDYGYTF; cdr3_nt: TGTGCCAGCAGTGAATTGATAGACTATGGCTACACCTTC
j_call: TRBJ2-2; clone_size: NA; d_call: NA; v_call: TRBV4-2; cdr3_aa: CASSRAGTNTGELFF; cdr3_nt: TGTGCCAGCAGCCGAGCGGGTACGAACACCGGGGAGCTGTTTTTT
j_call: TRBJ2-7; clone_size: NA; d_call: TRBD2; v_call: TRBV5-1; cdr3_aa: CASSSGLAGVFSSYEQYF; cdr3_nt: TGCGCCAGCAGCTCCGGACTAGCGGGAGTTTTTAGCTCCTACGAGCAGTACTTC
j_call: TRBJ1-1; clone_size: NA; d_call: TRBD1; v_call: TRBV30; cdr3_aa: CAGDRENTEAFF; cdr3_nt: TGTGCCGGGGACAGGGAGAACACTGAAGCTTTCTTT
j_call: TRBJ1-2; clone_size: NA; d_call: NA; v_call: TRBV4-2; cdr3_aa: CASSRGGDYGYTF; cdr3_nt: TGTGCCAGCAGCCGGGGGGGGGACTATGGCTACACCTTC
j_call: TRBJ2-2; clone_size: NA; d_call: TRBD1; v_call: TRBV5-1; cdr3_aa: CASSLEGALTGELFF; cdr3_nt: TGCGCCAGCAGCTTGGAGGGGGCCCTCACCGGGGAGCTGTTTTTT
j_call: TRBJ1-2; clone_size: NA; d_call: NA; v_call: TRBV30; cdr3_aa: CAWSGGNGGYTF; cdr3_nt: TGTGCCTGGAGCGGGGGAAACGGGGGCTACACCTTC
j_call: TRBJ2-5; clone_size: NA; d_call: NA; v_call: TRBV4-2; cdr3_aa: CASSQDSSLETQYF; cdr3_nt: TGTGCCAGCAGCCAAGATAGTAGTTTGGAGACCCAGTACTTC
j_call: TRBJ2-2; clone_size: NA; d_call: NA; v_call: TRBV5-1; cdr3_aa: CASSSQGPPGTGELFF; cdr3_nt: TGCGCCAGCAGCTCGCAGGGGCCCCCGGGCACCGGGGAGCTGTTTTTT
j_call: TRBJ2-2; clone_size: once; d_call: TRBD2; v_call: TRBV28; cdr3_aa: CASSSPSGPNTGELFF; cdr3_nt: TGTGCCAGCAGTTCACCTAGCGGGCCGAACACCGGGGAGCTGTTTTTT
j_call: TRBJ2-7; clone_size: NA; d_call: TRBD1; v_call: TRBV5-1; cdr3_aa: CASSSGTGGRTYEQYF; cdr3_nt: TGCGCCAGCAGCTCCGGGACAGGGGGGAGAACCTACGAGCAGTACTTC
j_call: TRBJ2-3; clone_size: NA; d_call: NA; v_call: TRBV7-2; cdr3_aa: CASRDTGSHTQYF; cdr3_nt: TGTGCCAGCAGAGACACAGGAAGTCATACGCAGTATTTT
j_call: TRBJ2-1; clone_size: NA; d_call: TRBD2; v_call: TRBV2; cdr3_aa: CASRRLTSGSGDEQFF; cdr3_nt: TGTGCCAGCAGGAGACTTACTAGCGGGTCGGGGGATGAGCAGTTCTTC
j_call: TRBJ1-1; clone_size: NA; d_call: NA; v_call: TRBV9; cdr3_aa: CASSVGAGNTEAFF; cdr3_nt: TGTGCCAGCAGCGTTGGAGCGGGGAACACTGAAGCTTTCTTT
j_call: TRBJ2-7; clone_size: NA; d_call: TRBD2; v_call: TRBV5-1; cdr3_aa: CASSPGTSGFHEQYF; cdr3_nt: TGCGCCAGCAGCCCAGGGACTAGCGGTTTCCACGAGCAGTACTTC
j_call: TRBJ2-3; clone_size: NA; d_call: TRBD1; v_call: TRBV5-6; cdr3_aa: CASRAGTGFTDTQYF; cdr3_nt: TGTGCCAGCAGGGCCGGGACAGGGTTCACAGATACGCAGTATTTT
j_call: TRBJ2-7; clone_size: once; d_call: NA; v_call: TRBV20-1; cdr3_aa: CSAKEAYEQYF; cdr3_nt: TGCAGTGCTAAGGAGGCCTACGAGCAGTACTTC
j_call: TRBJ2-1; clone_size: NA; d_call: NA; v_call: TRBV19; cdr3_aa: CASSMGNRNNEQFF; cdr3_nt: TGTGCCAGTAGTATGGGTAACAGAAACAATGAGCAGTTCTTC
j_call: TRBJ1-1; clone_size: NA; d_call: NA; v_call: TRBV30; cdr3_aa: CAWSELGQHIFTEAFF; cdr3_nt: TGTGCCTGGAGTGAACTCGGACAGCATATCTTCACTGAAGCTTTCTTT
j_call: TRBJ1-3; clone_size: once; d_call: NA; v_call: TRBV7-2; cdr3_aa: CASSLESGILSGNTIYF; cdr3_nt: TGTGCCAGCAGCTTAGAGTCAGGGATTCTCTCTGGAAACACCATATATTTT
j_call: TRBJ2-3; clone_size: NA; d_call: NA; v_call: TRBV19; cdr3_aa: CASTRRGAGNTDTQYF; cdr3_nt: TGTGCCAGTACCCGACGGGGGGCCGGGAACACAGATACGCAGTATTTT
j_call: TRBJ2-2; clone_size: NA; d_call: NA; v_call: TRBV2; cdr3_aa: CASTFLQVTGELFF; cdr3_nt: TGTGCCAGCACGTTCCTTCAGGTCACCGGGGAGCTGTTTTTT